Sequencing of this T cell receptor beta chain was carried out in a study of shared clonotypes between healthy human individuals. All donors qualified as healthy HIV-negative adults and had experienced no recent acute infections or vaccinations. Findings of the study overall: Compared with clonotypes that all four donors shared, non-shared clonotypes had lower generation probabilities.

In the case of this clone: No antigen is known for it.

Germline CDR1 is MDHEN and CDR2 is SYDVKM. The CDR3 extends over 13 amino acids. V was cut by 10 bases and J by 5 bases, with 17 bases left in between. Clones were read by immunoSEQ multiplex PCR, and TCRdb kept only the in-frame ones, dropping some. The sample shows approximately 2.4 million clones, approximately 94% of them seen only once. The specimen sequenced was naive CD4+ T cells sorted from blood. As for subset: CD45RA+ positively selected. This TCR derives from a young man in good health. This chain links TRBV28 with TRBJ2-5; D is undetermined. This CDR3 is CATGFPWMETQYF. DNA of the CDR3: TGTGCCACCGGGTTCCCTTGGATGGAGACCCAGTACTTC.